The 30 T cell receptor beta chains given below trace back to one sample, sequenced in a study of OX40 agonist ivuxolimab in advanced cancers. Profiling relied on immunoSEQ multiplex PCR, and the TCRdb table lists in-frame clones only, not all of them. In the table there are some 65,000 clones, over 75% of which are singletons. Source: CD4+ or CD8+ T cells sorted from blood, taken in a trial of the OX40 agonist ivuxolimab. Source of these receptors: an adult with an advanced solid tumor such as melanoma, head and neck, liver or kidney cancer.

With regard to this clone: Distinct nucleotide sequences in the sample also encode this CDR3. The chain has TRBV6-1 and TRBJ1-5, with D possibly TRBD1 on 5 matching bases. Trimming removed 10 bases from V and 1 base from J, with 17 bases in between. This CDR3 has 15 residues. Germline assignment: CDR1 MNHNS and CDR2 SASEGT. The CDR3, as DNA: TGTGCCACCCGAACAATGGGGCAGAGCAATCAGCCCCAGCATTTT. Residues: CATRTMGQSNQPQHF.

The CDR3 loop is CASSLGVPASGNTIYF. The CDR3 DNA reads as TGTGCCAGCAGCTTGGGGGTCCCTGCCTCTGGAAACACCATATATTTT. The gene calls are TRBV11-2 and TRBJ1-3; possibly TRBD1 for D (5 bases). CDR1 and CDR2 from the germline V gene are SGHAT and FQNNGV. The CDR3 extends over 16 amino acids. Between the trimmed V and J ends, which lost 3 bases and 0 bases, there was a span of 12 bases.

This chain uses TRBV7-6 with TRBJ1-2, with D tentatively TRBD1 (5 bases). The CDR3 spans 13 residues. Germline CDR1 and CDR2: SGHVS and FNYEAQ. The ends were cut back, 1 base at V and 8 bases at J, with 11 bases in the middle. CDR3 sequence (DNA): TGTGCCAGCAGCTTAGAAAGGGGTGGAGGCTACACCTTC. This encodes CASSLERGGGYTF. Together with reference TRBV7-6 and TRBJ1-2, the CDR3 gives the full variable domain: GAGVSQSPRYKVTKRGQDVALRCDPISGHVSLYWYRQALGQGPEFLTYFNYEAQQDKSGLPNDRFSAERPEGSISTLTIQRTEQRDSAMYRCASSLERGGGYTFGSGTRLTVV.

The chain joins TRBV2 to TRBJ1-1, with 7 bases lining up with TRBD1. V gave up 6 bases and J gave up 0 bases; unmatched junction bases: 13. There are 17 residues in the CDR3. Germline values: CDR1 SNHLY, CDR2 FYNNEI. CDR3 in amino acids: CASRGPSNRGMNTEAFF. The CDR3 DNA follows: TGTGCCAGCAGGGGGCCCTCTAACAGGGGCATGAACACTGAAGCTTTCTTT.

This chain joins TRBV6-1 and TRBJ2-2, with 9 bases matching TRBD1. Germline V lookup: CDR1 MNHNS, CDR2 SASEGT. The length of the CDR3 is 14 residues. With 7 bases clipped from V and 3 bases from J, the junction kept 3 bases outside the gene matches. Here the CDR3 reads CASKQGADTGELFF. The CDR3 DNA follows: TGTGCCAGCAAACAGGGGGCTGACACCGGGGAGCTGTTTTTT.

The chain is built from TRBV5-1 and TRBJ2-3, with D uncertain. Between the trimmed V and J ends, which lost 0 bases and 4 bases, there was a span of 3 bases. The CDR3 is 12 amino acids. Germline CDR1 SGHRS, CDR2 YFSETQ. The CDR3 nucleotides read TGCGCCAGCAGCTTGGTTGCAGATACGCAGTATTTT. Translation gives CASSLVADTQYF.

V usage is TRBV18 and J usage is TRBJ1-4, with D hard to call. There are 14 residues in the CDR3. Per the germline V gene, CDR1 is KGHSH and CDR2 is LQKENI. V was cut by 0 bases and J by 5 bases, with 7 bases left in between. This CDR3 is CASSPPNLNEKLFF. The CDR3 coding sequence is TGTGCCAGCTCACCACCCAACCTAAATGAAAAACTGTTTTTT.

CDR3 sequence (DNA): TGTGCCAGCACCTCATACTGGACAGGGAGAGATACGCAGTATTTT. This translates into CASTSYWTGRDTQYF. This sequence joins TRBV6-1 and TRBJ2-3; TRBD1 agrees at 8 bases. The junction had 11 bases not matched to a gene; V was cut back by 7 bases and J by 5 bases. The germline V gene has CDR1 MNHNS and CDR2 SASEGT. This CDR3 is built from 15 residues.

The chain employs TRBV2 and TRBJ2-3; D is uncertain. V dropped 8 bases and J dropped 0 bases, with 12 bases sitting between them. This CDR3 has 14 amino acids. CDR1 and CDR2 from the germline V gene are SNHLY and FYNNEI. The CDR3 DNA reads TGTGCCAGCTTGTGGAGTACAAGCACAGATACGCAGTATTTT. Protein sequence: CASLWSTSTDTQYF.

CDR3 protein: CASSQDSGSGNTIYF. Here the CDR3 DNA reads TGTGCCAGCAGCCAGGACAGCGGCTCTGGAAACACCATATATTTT. The chain combines TRBV7-6 with TRBJ1-3, with D perhaps matching TRBD1 (6 bases). The CDR3 has 15 residues. Germline CDR1 SGHVS, CDR2 FNYEAQ. Trimming removed 5 bases from V and 0 bases from J, with 11 bases in between.

In this sample, this clone turned up a few times. This sequence joins TRBV20-1 and TRBJ1-2, with D tentatively TRBD1 (5 bases). V was trimmed by 1 base and J by 5 bases, leaving 5 bases between them. CDR3 size: 11 residues. Germline lookup yields CDR1 DFQATT and CDR2 SNEGSKA (reference sequence). This chain's CDR3 is CSARGQYGYTF. The DNA of the CDR3 is TGCAGTGCTAGAGGACAGTATGGCTACACCTTC.

The CDR3 protein is CASSEGPGGHYGYTF. CDR3 bases: TGTGCCAGCAGCGAGGGTCCTGGGGGGCACTATGGCTACACCTTC. V usage is TRBV7-6 and J usage is TRBJ1-2, with D perhaps TRBD1 (6 bases). The V end was cut by 5 bases, the J end by 3 bases, with 16 bases between. The CDR3 consists of 15 residues. CDR1 SGHVS and CDR2 FNYEAQ come from the germline V gene. The whole variable domain, filled in from reference TRBV7-6 and TRBJ1-2, reads GAGVSQSPRYKVTKRGQDVALRCDPISGHVSLYWYRQALGQGPEFLTYFNYEAQQDKSGLPNDRFSAERPEGSISTLTIQRTEQRDSAMYRCASSEGPGGHYGYTFGSGTRLTVV.

The rearrangement uses TRBV6-5 and TRBJ2-1; D tentatively fits TRBD1 or TRBD2 (5 bases each). This CDR3 contains 15 residues. The V gene lost 4 bases and the J gene lost 5 bases, with 15 bases spanning the gap. The germline V gene encodes CDR1 MNHEY and CDR2 SVGAGI. The CDR3 nucleotides read TGTGCCAGCAGTTCAAGTCCCGGGGCTCACAATGAGCAGTTCTTC. Protein product: CASSSSPGAHNEQFF.

J is TRBJ1-1 and V is TRBV18, with TRBD1 as a possible D gene (6 bases). The CDR3 runs 12 residues. Trimming pared 3 bases from V and 8 bases from J, leaving 10 bases between. Germline CDR1 reads KGHSH; CDR2 reads LQKENI. As DNA, the CDR3 is TGTGCCAGCTCACCGTACGGGGGCGAAGCTTTCTTT. Translating gives CASSPYGGEAFF. Full variable domain (remainder filled in from reference TRBV18 and TRBJ1-1): NAGVMQNPRHLVRRRGQEARLRCSPMKGHSHVYWYRQLPEEGLKFMVYLQKENIIDESGMPKERFSAEFPKEGPSILRIQQVVRGDSAAYFCASSPYGGEAFFGQGTRLTVV.

The chain joins TRBV4-3 to TRBJ1-2; D ambiguous. V lost 3 bases and J lost 1, with 9 bases in between. The germline V gene encodes CDR1 LGHNA and CDR2 YSLEER. The CDR3 extends over 14 amino acids. CDR3 in amino acids: CASSQERVNYGYTF. DNA for the CDR3: TGCGCCAGCAGCCAGGAGCGGGTTAACTATGGCTACACCTTC.

The V call is TRBV28, the J call TRBJ2-3; a possible D gene is TRBD2 (6 bases). The CDR3 spans 15 residues. Trimming shortened V by 6 bases and J by 5 bases, and 18 bases separated the two germline ends. Germline CDR1 reads MDHEN; CDR2 reads SYDVKM. CDR3 protein: CASSQGGVGEDTQYF. The DNA for the CDR3 is TGTGCCAGCAGCCAAGGAGGGGTGGGGGAAGATACGCAGTATTTT. The entire variable domain, with the rest obtained from reference TRBV28 and TRBJ2-3, is as follows: DVKVTQSSRYLVKRTGEKVFLECVQDMDHENMFWYRQDPGLGLRLIYFSYDVKMKEKGDIPEGYSVSREKKERFSLILESASTNQTSMYLCASSQGGVGEDTQYFGPGTRLTVL.

The rearrangement links TRBV18 to TRBJ2-3; 9 positions match TRBD2. CDR3 length: 17 residues. J gave up 2 bases and V 3 bases, and 9 bases lay outside the gene matches. The V gene's germline CDR1 is KGHSH and CDR2 LQKENI. The DNA of the CDR3 is TGTGCCAGCTCACCCCTCCGGGCTAGCGGGACCACAGATACGCAGTATTTT. Its translation: CASSPLRASGTTDTQYF.

Points on this clone: Compared with germline, one end of the junction differs, possibly owing to a read error. The chain employs TRBV7-7 and TRBJ2-2, with 9 bases identical to TRBD2. The germline CDR1 and CDR2 sequences are SSHAT and FNYEAQ (reference sequence). The CDR3 is made up of 17 amino acids. CDR3 residues: CASSLGLASGEAGELFF. The DNA of the CDR3 is TGTGCTAGCAGCTTAGGTCTCGCTAGCGGGGAGGCCGGGGAGCTGTTTTTT.

A few counts support this clone. This chain joins TRBV13 and TRBJ2-7; the match to TRBD2 covers 15 bases. The length of the CDR3 is 17 residues. The V segment lost 4 bases and the J segment 5 bases; nucleotides outside the gene matches: 9. CDR1 PRHDT and CDR2 FYEKMQ come from the germline V gene (reference sequence). The CDR3 DNA reads as TGTGCCAGCAGCTACCGGACTAGCGGGGGGGCCGTCGACGAGCAGTACTTC. Its protein is CASSYRTSGGAVDEQYF. Filled out from reference TRBV13 and TRBJ2-7, the complete variable domain reads AAGVIQSPRHLIKEKRETATLKCYPIPRHDTVYWYQQGPGQDPQFLISFYEKMQSDKGSIPDRFSAQQFSDYHSELNMSSLELGDSALYFCASSYRTSGGAVDEQYFGPGTRLTVT.

A few counts support this clone. The gene calls are TRBV5-1 and TRBJ1-1, with D possibly being TRBD1 (5 bases). CDR1 and CDR2 from the germline V gene are SGHRS and YFSETQ. Trimming took 7 bases from V and 0 from J, leaving 10 bases between them. This CDR3 contains 13 residues. The CDR3, as DNA: TGCGCCAGCCATCAGGGACTGAACACTGAAGCTTTCTTT. Amino acids: CASHQGLNTEAFF.

This clone occurred a few times. The rearrangement joins TRBV29-1 to TRBJ1-1; D unclear. In germline, CDR1 is SQVTM, CDR2 ANQGSEA. Between the trimmed V and J ends, which lost 4 bases and 3 bases, there was a span of 12 bases. The CDR3 has 13 amino acids. The CDR3 coding sequence is TGCAGCGTTGTATCGGGGAGTTACACTGAAGCTTTCTTT. The encoded protein is CSVVSGSYTEAFF.

The chain uses TRBV6-1 and TRBJ1-1; tentatively, D is TRBD1 (6 bases). CDR1 and CDR2 from the germline V gene are MNHNS and SASEGT. The CDR3 runs to 13 residues. Trimming pared 4 bases from V and 7 bases from J, leaving 13 bases between. This CDR3 is CASSVTGRDEAFF. Written as DNA, the CDR3 is TGTGCCAGCAGTGTCACAGGGCGGGATGAAGCTTTCTTT.

This rearrangement joins TRBV4-2 to TRBJ1-2, with a tentative D call TRBD1 (6 bases). Deletions cut 0 bases from V and 4 bases from J, with 15 bases between. CDR3 length: 16 amino acids. CDR1 and CDR2 from the germline V gene are LGHNA and YNFKEQ. CDR3 DNA: TGTGCCAGCAGCCAAGACTTAGGGACACTTAGCTATGGCTACACCTTC. This sequence encodes CASSQDLGTLSYGYTF.

The chain combines TRBV9 with TRBJ2-5; 10 bases are a match to TRBD2. Germline V gene data show CDR1 as SGDLS and CDR2 as YYNGEE. The CDR3 extends over 16 amino acids. V was clipped by 0 bases and J by 5 bases; unmatched bases: 7. As DNA, the CDR3 is TGTGCCAGCAGCGTAGAGGGACTAGCGCTCACGGAGACCCAGTACTTC. Its protein product is CASSVEGLALTETQYF.

This chain joins TRBV7-3 and TRBJ2-2; TRBD2 agrees at 9 bases. The germline V gene encodes CDR1 SGHTA and CDR2 FQGTGA. J lost 7 bases, V lost 2 bases, and 14 bases had no gene match. CDR3 length: 18 amino acids. The CDR3 region has the DNA TGTGCCAGCAGCTTATCCGGGACTAGCCATGGGGAGGACGGGGAGCTGTTTTTT. This gives the protein CASSLSGTSHGEDGELFF.

This clone has more than one count but fewer than ten. The rearrangement uses TRBV4-3 and TRBJ2-5; D unresolved. The V gene's germline CDR1 is LGHNA and CDR2 YSLEER. V lost 2 bases and J 0 bases, leaving 10 bases between the germline ends. CDR3 size: 15 residues. The DNA for the CDR3 is TGCGCCAGCAGCCAAAGTGGATTTTACCAAGAGACCCAGTACTTC. This gives the protein CASSQSGFYQETQYF.

This clone was observed a single time. The gene calls are TRBV6-1 and TRBJ2-7, with D perhaps matching TRBD2 (5 bases). The CDR3 extends over 16 amino acids. CDR1 is MNHNS, CDR2 SASEGT, per germline. V was cut by 3 bases and J by 0 bases, with 15 bases left in between. The CDR3 DNA reads TGTGCCAGCAGTGATGGCTCCGGACGGGGCTCCTACGAGCAGTACTTC. This gives the protein CASSDGSGRGSYEQYF.

The chain couples TRBV7-2 to TRBJ1-2; perhaps TRBD1 as D (6 bases). CDR1 is SGHTA and CDR2 is FQGNSA in the germline V gene. The CDR3 is 16 residues long. With 1 base removed from V and 7 bases from J, the gap between germline ends came to 19 bases. For the CDR3, the DNA is TGTGCCAGCAGCTTAGACAGGGTCGTGGGGCTTGGTGGCTACACCTTC. Translated, it gives CASSLDRVVGLGGYTF.

The rearrangement uses TRBV11-2 and TRBJ2-7; TRBD1 agrees at 7 bases. Germline loops: CDR1 SGHAT, CDR2 FQNNGV. The CDR3 has 14 amino acids. Trimming cost V 6 bases and J 3 bases; bases outside gene matches: 8. CDR3 DNA sequence: TGTGCCAGCAGTCACCTCCGGGACAGCTACGAGCAGTACTTC. Its protein is CASSHLRDSYEQYF. Combining the CDR3 with reference TRBV11-2 and TRBJ2-7 gives the whole variable domain EAGVAQSPRYKIIEKRQSVAFWCNPISGHATLYWYQQILGQGPKLLIQFQNNGVVDDSQLPKDRFSAERLKGVDSTLKIQPAKLEDSAVYLCASSHLRDSYEQYFGPGTRLTVT.

Points on this clone: With a much larger clone just one base away, this may be a read error. The gene calls are TRBV2 and TRBJ1-2; D is uncertain. The V end was cut by 8 bases, the J end by 7 bases, with 14 bases between. Germline V gene data show CDR1 as SNHLY and CDR2 as FYNNEI. The CDR3 has 12 amino acids. The CDR3 here is CASRLFAGGYTF. CDR3 in DNA: TGTGCCAGCCGGCTCTTTGCCGGTGGCTACACCTTC.